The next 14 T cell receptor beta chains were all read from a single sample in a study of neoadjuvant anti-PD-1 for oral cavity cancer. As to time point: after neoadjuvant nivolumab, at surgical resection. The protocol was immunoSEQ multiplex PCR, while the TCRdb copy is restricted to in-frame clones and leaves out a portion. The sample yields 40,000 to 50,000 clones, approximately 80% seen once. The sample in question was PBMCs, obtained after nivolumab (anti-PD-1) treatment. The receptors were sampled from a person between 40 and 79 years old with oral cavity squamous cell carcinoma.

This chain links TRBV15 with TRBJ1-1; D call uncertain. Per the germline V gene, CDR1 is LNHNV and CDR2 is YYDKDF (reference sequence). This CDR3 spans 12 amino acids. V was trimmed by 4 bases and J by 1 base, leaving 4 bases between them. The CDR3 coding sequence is TGTGCCACCAGCATAAGGAACACTGAAGCTTTCTTT. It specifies CATSIRNTEAFF. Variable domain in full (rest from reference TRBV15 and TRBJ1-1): DAMVIQNPRYQVTQFGKPVTLSCSQTLNHNVMYWYQQKSSQAPKLLFHYYDKDFNNEADTPDNFQSRRPNTSFCFLDIRSPGLGDTAMYLCATSIRNTEAFFGQGTRLTVV.

As DNA, the CDR3 is TGTGCCAGCAGCTTTGGACAGCGGGTCACAGATACGCAGTATTTT. It codes for CASSFGQRVTDTQYF. The chain has TRBV5-8 and TRBJ2-3; D tentatively fits TRBD1 or TRBD2 (6 bases each). The length of the CDR3 is 15 residues. Trimming stripped 2 bases from V and 2 bases from J, with 12 bases between. Per germline, CDR1 SGHTS and CDR2 YDEGEE.

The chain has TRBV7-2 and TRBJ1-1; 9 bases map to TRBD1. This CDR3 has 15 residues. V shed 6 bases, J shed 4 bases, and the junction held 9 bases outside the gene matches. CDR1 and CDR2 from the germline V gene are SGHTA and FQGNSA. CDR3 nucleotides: TGTGCCAGCAGTTGGAAGGGACAGGGACGCACTGAAGCTTTCTTT. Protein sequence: CASSWKGQGRTEAFF.

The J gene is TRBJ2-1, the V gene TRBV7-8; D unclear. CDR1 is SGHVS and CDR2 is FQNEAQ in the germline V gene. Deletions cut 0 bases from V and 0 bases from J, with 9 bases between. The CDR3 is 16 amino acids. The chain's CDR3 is CASSLAGVSSYNEQFF. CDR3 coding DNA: TGTGCCAGCAGCTTAGCCGGAGTGAGCTCCTACAATGAGCAGTTCTTC. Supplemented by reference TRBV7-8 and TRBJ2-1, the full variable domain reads GAGVSQSPRYKVAKRGQDVALRCDPISGHVSLFWYQQALGQGPEFLTYFQNEAQLDKSGLPSDRFFAERPEGSVSTLKIQRTQQEDSAVYLCASSLAGVSSYNEQFFGPGTRLTVL.

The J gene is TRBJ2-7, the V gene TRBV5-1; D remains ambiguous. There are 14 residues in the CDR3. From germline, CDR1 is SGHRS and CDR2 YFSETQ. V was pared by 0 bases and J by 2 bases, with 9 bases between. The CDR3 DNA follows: TGCGCCAGCAGCTTGGTGGTCCTGCCCTACGAGCAGTACTTC. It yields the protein CASSLVVLPYEQYF.

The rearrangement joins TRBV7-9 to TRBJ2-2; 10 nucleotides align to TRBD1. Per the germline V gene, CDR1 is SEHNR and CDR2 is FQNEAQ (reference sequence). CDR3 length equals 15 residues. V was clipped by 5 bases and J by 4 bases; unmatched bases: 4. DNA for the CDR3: TGTGCCAGCAGCCGGGACAGGGGTAGCACCGGGGAGCTGTTTTTT. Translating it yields CASSRDRGSTGELFF. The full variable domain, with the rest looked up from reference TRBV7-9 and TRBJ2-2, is DTGVSQNPRHKITKRGQNVTFRCDPISEHNRLYWYRQTLGQGPEFLTYFQNEAQLEKSRLLSDRFSAERPKGSFSTLEIQRTEQGDSAMYLCASSRDRGSTGELFFGEGSRLTVL.

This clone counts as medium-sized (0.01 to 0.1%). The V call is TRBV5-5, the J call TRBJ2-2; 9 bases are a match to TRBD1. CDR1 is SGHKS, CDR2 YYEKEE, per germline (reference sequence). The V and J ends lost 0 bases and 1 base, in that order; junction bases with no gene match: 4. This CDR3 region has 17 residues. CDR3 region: CASSLGGTGLNTGELFF. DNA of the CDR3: TGTGCCAGCAGCTTGGGTGGGACAGGGTTGAACACCGGGGAGCTGTTTTTT.

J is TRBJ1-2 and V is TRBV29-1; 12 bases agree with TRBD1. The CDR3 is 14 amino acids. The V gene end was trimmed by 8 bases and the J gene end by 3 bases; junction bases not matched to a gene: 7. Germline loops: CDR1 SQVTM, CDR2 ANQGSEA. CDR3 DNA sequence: TGCAGCTTCTGGGACAGGGGGCGCGACTATGGCTACACCTTC. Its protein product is CSFWDRGRDYGYTF. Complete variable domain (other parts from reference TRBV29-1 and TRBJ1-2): SAVISQKPSRDICQRGTSLTIQCQVDSQVTMMFWYRQQPGQSLTLIATANQGSEATYESGFVIDKFPISRPNLTFSTLTVSNMSPEDSSIYLCSFWDRGRDYGYTFGSGTRLTVV.

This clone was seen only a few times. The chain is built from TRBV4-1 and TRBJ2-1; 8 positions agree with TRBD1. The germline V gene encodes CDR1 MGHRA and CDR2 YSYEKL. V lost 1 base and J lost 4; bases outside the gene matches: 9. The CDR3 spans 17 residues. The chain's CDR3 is CASSQGGWTGNYNEQFF. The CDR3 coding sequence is TGCGCCAGCAGCCAAGGCGGCTGGACAGGGAATTACAATGAGCAGTTCTTC.

The CDR3 DNA is TGTGCCAGTAGTGAGAGACGGGGAGCAGGCAATCAGCCCCAGCATTTT. This translates into CASSERRGAGNQPQHF. The chain couples TRBV19 to TRBJ1-5, with D unclear. Germline lookup yields CDR1 LNHDA and CDR2 SQIVND (reference sequence). Trimming removed 5 bases at V and 2 bases at J, with 16 bases between. The CDR3 runs 16 residues.

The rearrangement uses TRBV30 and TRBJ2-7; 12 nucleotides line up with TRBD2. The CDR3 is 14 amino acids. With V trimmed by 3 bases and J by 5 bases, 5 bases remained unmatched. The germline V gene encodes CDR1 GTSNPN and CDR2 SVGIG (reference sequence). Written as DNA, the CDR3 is TGTGCCTGGAGACTAGCGGGAGGATTGCACGAGCAGTACTTC. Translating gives CAWRLAGGLHEQYF.

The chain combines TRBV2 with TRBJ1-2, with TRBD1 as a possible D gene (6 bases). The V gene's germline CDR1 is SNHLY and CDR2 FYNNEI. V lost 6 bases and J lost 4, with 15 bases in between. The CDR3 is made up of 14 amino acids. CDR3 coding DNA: TGTGCCAGCAGGGTTCAGGGGCGAGGCTATGGCTACACCTTC. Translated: CASRVQGRGYGYTF.

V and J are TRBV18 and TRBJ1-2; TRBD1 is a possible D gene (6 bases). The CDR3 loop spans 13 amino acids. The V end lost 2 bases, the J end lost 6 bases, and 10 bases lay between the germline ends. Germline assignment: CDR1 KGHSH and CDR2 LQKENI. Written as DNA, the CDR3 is TGTGCCAGCTCACCAAGGAACAGGGATGGCTACACCTTC. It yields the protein CASSPRNRDGYTF.

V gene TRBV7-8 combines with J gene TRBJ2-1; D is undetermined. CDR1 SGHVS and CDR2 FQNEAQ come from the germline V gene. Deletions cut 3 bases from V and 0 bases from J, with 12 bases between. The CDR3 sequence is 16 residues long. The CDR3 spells CASSFTIEYSYNEQFF. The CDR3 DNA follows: TGTGCCAGCAGCTTTACCATCGAATACTCCTACAATGAGCAGTTCTTC.